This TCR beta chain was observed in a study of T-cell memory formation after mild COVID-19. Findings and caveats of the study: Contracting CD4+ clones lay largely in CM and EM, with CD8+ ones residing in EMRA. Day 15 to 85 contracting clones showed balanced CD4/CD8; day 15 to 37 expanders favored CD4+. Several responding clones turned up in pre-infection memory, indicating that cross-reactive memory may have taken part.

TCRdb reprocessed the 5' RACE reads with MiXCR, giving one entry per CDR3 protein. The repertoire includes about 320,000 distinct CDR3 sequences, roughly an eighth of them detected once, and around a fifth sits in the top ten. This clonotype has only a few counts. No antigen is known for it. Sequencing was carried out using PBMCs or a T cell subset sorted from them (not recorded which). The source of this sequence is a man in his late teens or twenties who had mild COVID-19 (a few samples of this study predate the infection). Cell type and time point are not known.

CDR3 loop: CASSYSAGGRTDTQYF. CDR3 nucleotide sequence: TGTGCCAGCAGTTACTCGGCCGGGGGCCGCACAGATACGCAGTATTTT. The chain recombines TRBV6-6 with TRBJ2-3; possibly TRBD1 or TRBD2 for D (6 bases each). Deletions cut 0 bases from V and 1 base from J, with 11 bases between. The CDR3 is 16 residues long. The germline CDR1 and CDR2 sequences are MNHNY and SVGAGI (reference sequence).